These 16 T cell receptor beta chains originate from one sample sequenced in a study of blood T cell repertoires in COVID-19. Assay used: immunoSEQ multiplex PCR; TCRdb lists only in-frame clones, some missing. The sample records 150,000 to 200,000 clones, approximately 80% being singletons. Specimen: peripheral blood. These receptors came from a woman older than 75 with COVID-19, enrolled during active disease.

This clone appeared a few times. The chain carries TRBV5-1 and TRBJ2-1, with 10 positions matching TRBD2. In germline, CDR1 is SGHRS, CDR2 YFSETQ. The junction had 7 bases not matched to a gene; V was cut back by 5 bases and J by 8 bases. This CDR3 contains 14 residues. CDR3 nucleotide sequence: TGCGCCAGCAGAGGACTAGCGGCCGGTGATGAGCAGTTCTTC. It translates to CASRGLAAGDEQFF.

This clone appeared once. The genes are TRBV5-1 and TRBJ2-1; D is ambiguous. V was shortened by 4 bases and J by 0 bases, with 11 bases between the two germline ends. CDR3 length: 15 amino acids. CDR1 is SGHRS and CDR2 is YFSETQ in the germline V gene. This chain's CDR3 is CASSRDLGSYNEQFF. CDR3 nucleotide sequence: TGCGCCAGCAGCCGAGACTTAGGCTCCTACAATGAGCAGTTCTTC.

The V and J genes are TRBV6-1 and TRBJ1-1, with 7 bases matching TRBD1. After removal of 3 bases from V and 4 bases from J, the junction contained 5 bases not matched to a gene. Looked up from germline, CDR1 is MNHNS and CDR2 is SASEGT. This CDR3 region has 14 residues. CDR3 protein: CASSDTGASTEAFF. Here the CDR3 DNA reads TGTGCCAGCAGTGATACAGGGGCGAGCACTGAAGCTTTCTTT.

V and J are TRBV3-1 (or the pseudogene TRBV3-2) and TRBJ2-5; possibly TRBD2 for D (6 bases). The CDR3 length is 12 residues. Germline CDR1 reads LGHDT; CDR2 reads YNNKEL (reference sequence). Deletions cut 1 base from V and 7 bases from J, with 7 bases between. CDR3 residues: CASSQGRGTQYF. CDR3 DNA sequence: TGTGCCAGCAGCCAAGGGCGGGGGACCCAGTACTTC.

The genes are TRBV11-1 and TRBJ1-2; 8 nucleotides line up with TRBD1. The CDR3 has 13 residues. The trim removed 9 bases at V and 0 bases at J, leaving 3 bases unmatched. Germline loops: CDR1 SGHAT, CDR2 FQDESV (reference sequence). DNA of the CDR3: TGTGCCAGTGGGACAGGACCTAACTATGGCTACACCTTC. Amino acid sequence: CASGTGPNYGYTF. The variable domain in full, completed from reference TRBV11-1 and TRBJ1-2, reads EAEVAQSPRYKITEKSQAVAFWCDPISGHATLYWYRQILGQGPELLVQFQDESVVDDSQLPKDRFSAERLKGVDSTLKIQPAELGDSAMYLCASGTGPNYGYTFGSGTRLTVV.

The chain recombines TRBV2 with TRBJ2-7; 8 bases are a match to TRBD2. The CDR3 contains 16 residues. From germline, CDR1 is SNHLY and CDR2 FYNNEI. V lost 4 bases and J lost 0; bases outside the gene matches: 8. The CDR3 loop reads CASSARSRGGSYEQYF. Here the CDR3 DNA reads TGTGCCAGCAGTGCCCGAAGTCGGGGGGGCTCCTACGAGCAGTACTTC.

CDR3: CASSYPPVGDTGPQHF. The CDR3 DNA follows: TGTGCCAGCAGTTACCCTCCCGTGGGGGACACCGGGCCCCAGCATTTT. V and J are TRBV6-5 and TRBJ1-5, with a possible D match to TRBD1 (6 bases). In germline, CDR1 is MNHEY, CDR2 SVGAGI. The ends were cut back, 2 bases at V and 9 bases at J, with 20 bases in the middle. The CDR3 is 16 amino acids.

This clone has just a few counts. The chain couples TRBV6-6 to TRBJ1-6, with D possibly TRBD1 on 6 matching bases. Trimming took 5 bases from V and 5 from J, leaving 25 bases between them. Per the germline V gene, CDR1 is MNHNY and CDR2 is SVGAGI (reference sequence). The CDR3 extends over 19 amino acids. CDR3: CASSPKLARGATDNSPLHF. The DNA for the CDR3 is TGTGCCAGCAGTCCAAAACTCGCGCGGGGGGCCACGGATAATTCACCCCTCCACTTT.

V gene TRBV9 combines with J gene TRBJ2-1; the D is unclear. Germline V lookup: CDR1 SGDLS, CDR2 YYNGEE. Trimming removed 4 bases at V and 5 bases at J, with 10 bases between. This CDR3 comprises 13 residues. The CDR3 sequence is CASSNSNNNEQFF. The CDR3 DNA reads TGTGCCAGCAGCAATTCTAATAACAATGAGCAGTTCTTC.

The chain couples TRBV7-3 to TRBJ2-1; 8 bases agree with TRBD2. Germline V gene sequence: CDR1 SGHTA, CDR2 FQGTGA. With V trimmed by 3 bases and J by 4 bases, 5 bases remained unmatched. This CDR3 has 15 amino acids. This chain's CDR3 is CASSFQSGSYNEQFF. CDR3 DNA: TGTGCCAGCAGCTTCCAGAGCGGGAGTTACAATGAGCAGTTCTTC.

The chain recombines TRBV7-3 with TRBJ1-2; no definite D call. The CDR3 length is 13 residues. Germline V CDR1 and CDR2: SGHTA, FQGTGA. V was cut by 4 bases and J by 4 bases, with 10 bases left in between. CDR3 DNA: TGTGCCAGCAGCTCAGACTCTCGCTATGGCTACACCTTC. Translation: CASSSDSRYGYTF. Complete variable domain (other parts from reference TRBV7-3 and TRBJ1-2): GAGVSQTPSNKVTEKGKYVELRCDPISGHTALYWYRQSLGQGPEFLIYFQGTGAADDSGLPNDRFFAVRPEGSVSTLKIQRTERGDSAVYLCASSSDSRYGYTFGSGTRLTVV.

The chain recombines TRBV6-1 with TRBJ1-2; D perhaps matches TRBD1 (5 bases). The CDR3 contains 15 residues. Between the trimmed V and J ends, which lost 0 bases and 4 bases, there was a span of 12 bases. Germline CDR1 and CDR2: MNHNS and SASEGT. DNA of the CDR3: TGTGCCAGCAGTGAAGCGGGCAGGGCGGCCTATGGCTACACCTTC. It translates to CASSEAGRAAYGYTF.

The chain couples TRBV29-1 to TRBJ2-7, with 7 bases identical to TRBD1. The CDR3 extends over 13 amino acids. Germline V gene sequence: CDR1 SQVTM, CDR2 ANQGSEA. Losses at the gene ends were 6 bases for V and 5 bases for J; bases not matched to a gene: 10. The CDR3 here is CSVRGQGSNEQYF. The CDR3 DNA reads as TGCAGCGTGAGGGGGCAGGGGAGTAACGAGCAGTACTTC.

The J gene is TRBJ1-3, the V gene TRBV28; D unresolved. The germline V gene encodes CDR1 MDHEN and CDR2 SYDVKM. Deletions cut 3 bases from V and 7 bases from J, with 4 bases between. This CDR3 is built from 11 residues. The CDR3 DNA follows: TGTGCCAGCAGTTTTCGGAACACCATATATTTT. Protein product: CASSFRNTIYF.

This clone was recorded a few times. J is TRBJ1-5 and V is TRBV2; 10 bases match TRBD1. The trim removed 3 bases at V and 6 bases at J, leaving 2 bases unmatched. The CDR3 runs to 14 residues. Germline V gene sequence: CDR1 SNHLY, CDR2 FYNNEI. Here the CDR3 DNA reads TGTGCCAGCAGTGAGACAGGGGGCCTTCAGCCCCAGCATTTT. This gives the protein CASSETGGLQPQHF.

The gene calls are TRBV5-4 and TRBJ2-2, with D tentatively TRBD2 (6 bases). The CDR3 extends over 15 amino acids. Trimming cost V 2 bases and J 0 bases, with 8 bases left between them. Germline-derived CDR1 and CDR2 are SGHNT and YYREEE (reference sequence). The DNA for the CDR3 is TGTGCCAGCAGCTTCCCTAGCGCGAACACCGGGGAGCTGTTTTTT. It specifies CASSFPSANTGELFF.